The 9 T cell receptor beta chains below come from one sample, sequenced in a study of OX40 agonist ivuxolimab in advanced cancers. Method: immunoSEQ multiplex PCR; TCRdb's copy keeps in-frame clones and lacks some. The table has 65,000 to 70,000 clones, 65% to 80% seen once. The sequencing used CD4+ or CD8+ T cells sorted from blood, collected in a trial of the OX40 agonist ivuxolimab. The source is an adult with an advanced solid tumor such as melanoma, head and neck, liver or kidney cancer.

The V and J genes are TRBV5-1 and TRBJ2-1; D unclear. CDR1 is SGHRS and CDR2 is YFSETQ in the germline V gene. This CDR3 is built from 14 residues. V was clipped by 0 bases and J by 4 bases, with 8 bases between them. The CDR3 bases are TGCGCCAGCAGCTTGGGAGTTGGATACAATGAGCAGTTCTTC. The encoded protein is CASSLGVGYNEQFF.

The V gene is TRBV5-4, the J gene TRBJ2-2; a weak D match, TRBD2 (6 bases). This CDR3 spans 15 amino acids. V was cut by 1 base and J by 6 bases, with 13 bases left in between. Per the germline V gene, CDR1 is SGHNT and CDR2 is YYREEE (reference sequence). The CDR3 loop reads CASSLRSSVSGELFF. The CDR3, as DNA: TGTGCCAGCAGCTTGAGGTCTAGCGTGTCCGGGGAGCTGTTTTTT.

The genes are TRBV5-4 and TRBJ2-2; D perhaps matches TRBD2 (6 bases). The CDR3 is 16 residues long. V shed 2 bases and J shed 4 bases, with 15 bases lying between them. Germline V CDR1 and CDR2: SGHNT, YYREEE (reference sequence). The CDR3 spells CASSFRRGGSTGELFF. CDR3 bases: TGTGCCAGCAGCTTTAGGCGGGGTGGGAGCACCGGGGAGCTGTTTTTT.

This chain links TRBV5-8 with TRBJ2-3; D is perhaps TRBD1 (5 bases). V lost 3 bases and J 7 bases, leaving 9 bases between the germline ends. The CDR3 contains 12 residues. Germline V gene sequence: CDR1 SGHTS, CDR2 YDEGEE. The CDR3 loop reads CASSYHRNTQYF. Written as DNA, the CDR3 is TGTGCCAGCAGCTACCACAGGAATACGCAGTATTTT. The full variable domain, completed using reference TRBV5-8 and TRBJ2-3, is EAGVTQSPTHLIKTRGQQATLRCSPISGHTSVYWYQQALGLGLQFLLWYDEGEERNRGNFPPRFSGRQFPNYSSELNVNALELEDSALYLCASSYHRNTQYFGPGTRLTVL.

The chain uses TRBV6-6 and TRBJ1-3; D is ambiguous. This CDR3 region has 13 residues. The germline V gene has CDR1 MNHNY and CDR2 SVGAGI (reference sequence). Between the trimmed V and J ends, which lost 5 bases and 2 bases, there was a span of 7 bases. CDR3 DNA: TGTGCCAGCAGTGCACAGACTGGAAACACCATATATTTT. Its translation: CASSAQTGNTIYF.

The chain carries TRBV5-6 and TRBJ2-5; 11 bases match TRBD1. From germline, CDR1 is SGHDT and CDR2 YYEEEE. V shed 6 bases and J 5 bases; nucleotides not matched to a gene: 12. The CDR3 loop spans 16 amino acids. CDR3 coding DNA: TGTGCCAGCACCCTAGGGAAGGGACAGGGGGACGAGACCCAGTACTTC. Its translation: CASTLGKGQGDETQYF.

V gene TRBV7-9 combines with J gene TRBJ1-2; 9 nucleotides match TRBD1. CDR1 is SEHNR and CDR2 is FQNEAQ in the germline V gene (reference sequence). This CDR3 comprises 15 residues. The junction had 3 bases not matched to a gene; V was cut back by 3 bases and J by 1 base. In nucleotides, the CDR3 is TGTGCCAGCAGCTTCACGGACAGGGGTAACTATGGCTACACCTTC. Translation: CASSFTDRGNYGYTF.

This clone was counted only a few times. V usage is TRBV6-1 and J usage is TRBJ2-1; a weak D match, TRBD1 (6 bases). The CDR3 is 12 residues long. CDR1 is MNHNS and CDR2 is SASEGT in the germline V gene. Trimming stripped 5 bases from V and 8 bases from J, with 10 bases between. In DNA form, the CDR3 reads TGTGCCAGCAGTTTTACAGGGTATGAGCAGTTCTTC. It yields the protein CASSFTGYEQFF.

V gene TRBV6-1 combines with J gene TRBJ2-2, with 7 bases aligning to TRBD1. The CDR3 sequence is 14 residues long. Germline CDR1 is MNHNS and CDR2 is SASEGT. Unmatched junction bases numbered 5, after V lost 6 bases and J lost 4 bases. CDR3 DNA: TGTGCCAGCAGCGGGACAGCTCTCACCGGGGAGCTGTTTTTT. Protein sequence: CASSGTALTGELFF.